Listed here is a single T cell receptor beta chain. Its antigen specificity is not known. Base-call qualities are not available, and no considerably larger clone is one nucleotide away. This entry is derived from a study of shared T cell receptors in the human thymus (dated by TCRdb to the early 2020s). Describing the broader study: The study examined how the human thymus generates shared, self-reactive T-cell receptor alpha chains.

The method behind the library was the immunoSEQ multiplex PCR assay. TCRdb obtained this table from immuneACCESS and retained in-frame rearrangements with V and J assigned. These tables miss some clones; where compared with another copy, unresolved V genes account for less than half of the shortfall, and the remainder is unexplained. Counted in this sample were hundreds of thousands of clones; 85% to 95% of them appeared once. About 0.02% of the sample is taken by the ten largest. The CDR3 numbers 15 residues from cysteine through phenylalanine. Of all the DNA, just the CDR3 is kept, 45 bases in frame from base 1. Relative to germline, V is missing 5 bases and J is missing 0 bases, with 3 bases of the junction outside any gene match. The germline V gene specifies SNHLY as CDR1 and FYNNEI as CDR2.

The rearranged segments are TRBV2 and TRBJ2-3, and 9 junction bases match TRBD2. The sequence came from a human donor. The sample was thymocytes. The bases are TGTGCCAGCAGTACTAGCGGGCCTAGCACAGATACGCAGTATTTT. Translated, it gives CASSTSGPSTDTQYF.